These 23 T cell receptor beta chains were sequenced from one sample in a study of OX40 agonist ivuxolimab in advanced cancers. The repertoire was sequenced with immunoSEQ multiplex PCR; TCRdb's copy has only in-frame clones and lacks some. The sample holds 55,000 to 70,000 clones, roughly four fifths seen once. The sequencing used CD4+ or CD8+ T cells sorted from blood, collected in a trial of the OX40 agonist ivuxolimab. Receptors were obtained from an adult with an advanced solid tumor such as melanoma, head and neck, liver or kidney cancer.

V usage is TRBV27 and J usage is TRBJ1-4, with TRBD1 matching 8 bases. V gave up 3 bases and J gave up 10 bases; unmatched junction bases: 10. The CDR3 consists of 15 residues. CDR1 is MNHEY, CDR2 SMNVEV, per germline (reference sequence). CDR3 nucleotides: TGTGCCAGCAGTTTTTCTGGACAGGGTATTAGAAAACTGTTTTTT. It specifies CASSFSGQGIRKLFF.

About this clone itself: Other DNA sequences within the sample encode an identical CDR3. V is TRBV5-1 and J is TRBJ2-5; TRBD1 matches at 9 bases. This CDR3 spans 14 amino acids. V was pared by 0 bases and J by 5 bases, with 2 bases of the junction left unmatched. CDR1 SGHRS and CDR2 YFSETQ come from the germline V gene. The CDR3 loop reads CASSLGTGEETQYF. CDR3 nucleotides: TGCGCCAGCAGCTTGGGGACAGGGGAGGAGACCCAGTACTTC.

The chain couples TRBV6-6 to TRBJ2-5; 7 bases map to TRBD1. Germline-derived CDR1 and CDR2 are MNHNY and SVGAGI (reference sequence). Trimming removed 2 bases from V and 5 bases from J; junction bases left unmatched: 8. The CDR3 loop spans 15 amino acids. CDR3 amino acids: CASSYEGGAWETQYF. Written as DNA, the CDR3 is TGTGCCAGCAGTTACGAAGGGGGCGCTTGGGAGACCCAGTACTTC.

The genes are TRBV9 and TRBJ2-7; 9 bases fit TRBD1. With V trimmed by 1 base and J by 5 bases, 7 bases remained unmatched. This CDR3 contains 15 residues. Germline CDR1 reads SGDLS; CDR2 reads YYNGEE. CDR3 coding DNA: TGTGCCAGCAGCGTAAGGGGGACAGGGACCCACGAGCAGTACTTC. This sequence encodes CASSVRGTGTHEQYF. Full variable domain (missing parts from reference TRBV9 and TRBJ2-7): DSGVTQTPKHLITATGQRVTLRCSPRSGDLSVYWYQQSLDQGLQFLIQYYNGEERAKGNILERFSAQQFPDLHSELNLSSLELGDSALYFCASSVRGTGTHEQYFGPGTRLTVT.

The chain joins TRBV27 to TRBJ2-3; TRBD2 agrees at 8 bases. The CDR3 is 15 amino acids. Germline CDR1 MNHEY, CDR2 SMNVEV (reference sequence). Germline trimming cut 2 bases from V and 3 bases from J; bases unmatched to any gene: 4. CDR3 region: CASSLLLAGTDTQYF. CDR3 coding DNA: TGTGCCAGCAGTTTACTTCTAGCGGGTACAGATACGCAGTATTTT.

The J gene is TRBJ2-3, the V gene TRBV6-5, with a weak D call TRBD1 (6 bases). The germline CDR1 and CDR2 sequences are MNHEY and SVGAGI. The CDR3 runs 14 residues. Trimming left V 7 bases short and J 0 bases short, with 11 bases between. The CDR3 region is CASTGGQSTDTQYF. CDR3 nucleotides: TGTGCCAGCACCGGCGGACAGAGCACAGATACGCAGTATTTT.

CDR3 bases: TGCAGCGTTGCCGGAGACTCAAGGGAAAACACCATATATTTT. Encoded protein: CSVAGDSRENTIYF. The V and J genes are TRBV29-1 and TRBJ1-3; D uncertain. The V end lost 4 bases, the J end lost 6 bases, and 16 bases lay between the germline ends. Germline-derived CDR1 and CDR2 are SQVTM and ANQGSEA. The CDR3 runs 14 residues.

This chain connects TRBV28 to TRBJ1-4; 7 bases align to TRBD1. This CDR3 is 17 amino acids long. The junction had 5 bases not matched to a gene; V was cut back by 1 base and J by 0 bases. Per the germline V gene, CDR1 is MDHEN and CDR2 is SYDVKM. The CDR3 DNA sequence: TGTGCCAGCAGTTTATCGACAGGGTCGGCAACTAATGAAAAACTGTTTTTT. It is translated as CASSLSTGSATNEKLFF.

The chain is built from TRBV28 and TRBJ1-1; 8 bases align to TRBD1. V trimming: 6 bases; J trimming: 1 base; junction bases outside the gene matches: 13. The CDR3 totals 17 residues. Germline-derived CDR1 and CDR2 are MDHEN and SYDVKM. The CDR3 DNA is TGTGCCAGCAGGCAACCGGGACAGGTCCTTCAGAACACTGAAGCTTTCTTT. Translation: CASRQPGQVLQNTEAFF.

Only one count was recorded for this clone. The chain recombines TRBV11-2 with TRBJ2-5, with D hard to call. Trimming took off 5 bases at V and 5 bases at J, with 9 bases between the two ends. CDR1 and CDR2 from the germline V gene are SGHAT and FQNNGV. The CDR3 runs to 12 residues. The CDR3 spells CASSAPGETQYF. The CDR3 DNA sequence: TGTGCCAGCAGCGCCCCTGGTGAGACCCAGTACTTC.

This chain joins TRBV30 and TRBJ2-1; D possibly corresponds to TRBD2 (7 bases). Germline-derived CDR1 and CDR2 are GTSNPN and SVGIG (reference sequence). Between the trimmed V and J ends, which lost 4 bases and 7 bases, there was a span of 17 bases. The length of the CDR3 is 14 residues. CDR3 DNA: TGTGCCTGGATAAGGCGGGGGCTTCTAAATGAGCAGTTCTTC. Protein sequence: CAWIRRGLLNEQFF.

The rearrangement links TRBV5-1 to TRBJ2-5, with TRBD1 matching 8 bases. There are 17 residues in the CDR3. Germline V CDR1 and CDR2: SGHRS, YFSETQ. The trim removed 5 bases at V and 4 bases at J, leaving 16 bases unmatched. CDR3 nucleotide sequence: TGCGCCAGCAGGGCTGGGACAGGCGCCCACATGGGAGAGACCCAGTACTTC. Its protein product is CASRAGTGAHMGETQYF.

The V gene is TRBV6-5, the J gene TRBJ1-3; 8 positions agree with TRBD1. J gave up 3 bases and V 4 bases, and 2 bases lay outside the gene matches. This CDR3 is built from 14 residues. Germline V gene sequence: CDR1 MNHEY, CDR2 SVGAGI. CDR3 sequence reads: CASSFTGGGNTIYF. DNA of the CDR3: TGTGCCAGCAGTTTCACAGGGGGTGGAAACACCATATATTTT.

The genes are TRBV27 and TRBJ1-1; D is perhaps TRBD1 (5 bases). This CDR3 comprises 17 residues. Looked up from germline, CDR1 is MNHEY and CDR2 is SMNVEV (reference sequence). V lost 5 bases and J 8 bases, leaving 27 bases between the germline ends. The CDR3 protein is CASSPRTSGYSQGEAFF. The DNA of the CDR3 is TGTGCCAGCAGTCCCCGGACAAGTGGTTATAGCCAAGGGGAAGCTTTCTTT.

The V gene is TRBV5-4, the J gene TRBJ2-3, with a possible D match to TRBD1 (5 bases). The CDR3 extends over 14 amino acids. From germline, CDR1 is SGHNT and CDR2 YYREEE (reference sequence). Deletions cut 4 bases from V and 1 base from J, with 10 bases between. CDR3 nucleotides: TGTGCCAGCAGCCGGGCAGGGCGCACAGATACGCAGTATTTT. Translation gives CASSRAGRTDTQYF.

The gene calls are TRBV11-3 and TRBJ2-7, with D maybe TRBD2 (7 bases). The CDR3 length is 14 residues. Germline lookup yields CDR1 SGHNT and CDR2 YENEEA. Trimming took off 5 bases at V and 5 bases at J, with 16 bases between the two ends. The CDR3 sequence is CASSPERGANEQYF. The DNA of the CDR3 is TGTGCCAGCAGCCCTGAACGGGGGGCCAACGAGCAGTACTTC.

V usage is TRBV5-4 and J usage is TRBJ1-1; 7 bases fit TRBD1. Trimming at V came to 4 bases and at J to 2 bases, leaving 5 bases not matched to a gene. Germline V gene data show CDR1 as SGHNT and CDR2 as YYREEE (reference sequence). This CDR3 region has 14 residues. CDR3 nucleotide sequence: TGTGCCAGCAGCCGGACAGGCTCCAACACTGAAGCTTTCTTT. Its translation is CASSRTGSNTEAFF.

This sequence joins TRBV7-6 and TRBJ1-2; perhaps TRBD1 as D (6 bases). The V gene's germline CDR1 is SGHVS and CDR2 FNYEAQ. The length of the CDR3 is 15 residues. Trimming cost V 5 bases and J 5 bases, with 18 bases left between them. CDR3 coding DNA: TGTGCCAGCAGCCCAGGCGGGGGCGTGGGTTATGGCTACACCTTC. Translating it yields CASSPGGGVGYGYTF. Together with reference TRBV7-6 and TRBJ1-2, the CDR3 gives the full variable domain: GAGVSQSPRYKVTKRGQDVALRCDPISGHVSLYWYRQALGQGPEFLTYFNYEAQQDKSGLPNDRFSAERPEGSISTLTIQRTEQRDSAMYRCASSPGGGVGYGYTFGSGTRLTVV.

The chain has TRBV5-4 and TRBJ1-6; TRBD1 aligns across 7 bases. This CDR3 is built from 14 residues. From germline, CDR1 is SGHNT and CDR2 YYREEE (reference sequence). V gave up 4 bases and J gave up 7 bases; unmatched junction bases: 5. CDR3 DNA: TGTGCCAGCAGCACCGGACAGGTGAATTCACCCCTCCACTTT. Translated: CASSTGQVNSPLHF.

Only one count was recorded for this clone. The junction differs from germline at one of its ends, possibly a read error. CDR3 coding DNA: TGTGCCAGCAGCGCGACAGGGGGGAACGCTGAAGCTTTCTTT. This sequence encodes CASSATGGNAEAFF. J is TRBJ1-1 and V is TRBV4-2; TRBD1 matches 9 bases. Germline V lookup: CDR1 LGHNA, CDR2 YNFKEQ. The length of the CDR3 is 14 residues.

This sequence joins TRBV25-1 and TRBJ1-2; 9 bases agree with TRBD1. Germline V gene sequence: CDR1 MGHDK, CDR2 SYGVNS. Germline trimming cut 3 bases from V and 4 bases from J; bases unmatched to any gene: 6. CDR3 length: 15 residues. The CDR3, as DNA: TGTGCCAGCAGTGATGTGGGGACAGGGACCTATGGCTACACCTTC. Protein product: CASSDVGTGTYGYTF.

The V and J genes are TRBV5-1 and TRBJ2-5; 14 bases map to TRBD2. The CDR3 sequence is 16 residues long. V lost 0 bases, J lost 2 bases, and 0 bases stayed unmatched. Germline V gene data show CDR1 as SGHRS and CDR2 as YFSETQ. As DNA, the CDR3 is TGCGCCAGCAGCTTGGGGACTAGCGGGGGGCAAGAGACCCAGTACTTC. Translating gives CASSLGTSGGQETQYF.

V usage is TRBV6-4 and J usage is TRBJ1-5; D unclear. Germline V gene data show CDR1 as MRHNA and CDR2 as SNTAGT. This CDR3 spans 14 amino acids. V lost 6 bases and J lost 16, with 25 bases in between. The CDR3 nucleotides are TGTGCCAGCAGCCCCGGCGGAGAGGGTCCAGTTCGACATTTT. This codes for CASSPGGEGPVRHF.